Presented here are 9 T cell receptor beta chains from one specimen sequenced in a study of T cell responses to AZD1222 COVID-19 vaccine. Generated by immunoSEQ multiplex PCR, the TCRdb table keeps only in-frame clones and is missing some. The repertoire includes roughly 150,000 clones, approximately 92% of them detected once, and about 2.5% sits in the top ten. Source: peripheral blood, taken on day 0 of AZD1222 vaccination. The origin of the receptors is an adult in good health.

This rearrangement joins TRBV2 to TRBJ2-5; TRBD1 agrees at 7 bases. Unmatched junction bases numbered 9, after V lost 6 bases and J lost 2 bases. Germline V gene lookup returns CDR1 SNHLY and CDR2 FYNNEI. The CDR3 is 15 residues long. The CDR3 region is CASRRRTGLQETQYF. The CDR3 DNA reads as TGTGCCAGCAGGCGGCGGACAGGCCTACAAGAGACCCAGTACTTC.

This sequence joins TRBV20-1 and TRBJ2-7, with unresolved D. V was pared by 6 bases and J by 6 bases, with 9 bases between. Germline V gives CDR1 DFQATT, CDR2 SNEGSKA (reference sequence). The CDR3 has 10 amino acids. The CDR3 DNA is TGCAGTGCCCAGAGGACCGAGCAGTACTTC. Encoded protein: CSAQRTEQYF.

The rearrangement uses TRBV6-5 and TRBJ2-7; the D gene could be TRBD1 or TRBD2 (5 bases each). Trimming pared 6 bases from V and 3 bases from J, leaving 12 bases between. CDR1 and CDR2 (germline): MNHEY, SVGAGI. This CDR3 is built from 13 residues. CDR3 loop: CASSTGTIYEQYF. For the CDR3, the DNA is TGTGCCAGCAGCACCGGGACGATCTACGAGCAGTACTTC.

The chain recombines TRBV28 with TRBJ2-7; D possibly uses TRBD1 or TRBD2 (6 bases each). The CDR3 is 15 residues long. V lost 7 bases to trimming and J lost 3 bases, with 19 bases between them. CDR1 is MDHEN and CDR2 is SYDVKM in the germline V gene. In DNA, the CDR3 is TGTGCCAGCACGGCAGTTGGGGGGCAGGGCTACGAGCAGTACTTC. The encoded protein is CASTAVGGQGYEQYF.

The chain has TRBV28 and TRBJ1-4; D is unresolved. Germline CDR1 and CDR2: MDHEN and SYDVKM. V lost 2 bases and J 2 bases, leaving 12 bases between the germline ends. This CDR3 region has 16 residues. In DNA form, the CDR3 reads TGTGCCAGCAGTTTACTAGAAGGGCTCACTAATGAAAAACTGTTTTTT. It is translated as CASSLLEGLTNEKLFF.

The rearrangement joins TRBV19 to TRBJ1-6, with D perhaps TRBD1 (6 bases). V shed 5 bases and J shed 11 bases, with 25 bases lying between them. CDR3 length equals 17 residues. The germline V gene has CDR1 LNHDA and CDR2 SQIVND (reference sequence). The CDR3 is CASSPAEQGMSHPPLHF. The CDR3, as DNA: TGTGCCAGTAGTCCGGCAGAACAGGGAATGTCTCATCCACCCCTCCACTTT. Drawing the rest from reference TRBV19 and TRBJ1-6, the complete variable domain is DGGITQSPKYLFRKEGQNVTLSCEQNLNHDAMYWYRQDPGQGLRLIYYSQIVNDFQKGDIAEGYSVSREKKESFPLTVTSAQKNPTAFYLCASSPAEQGMSHPPLHFGNGTRLTVT.

The J gene is TRBJ2-3, the V gene TRBV10-3; 8 bases match TRBD1. CDR1 and CDR2 from the germline V gene are ENHRY and SYGVKD. Trimming took 10 bases from V and 0 from J; bases not matched to a gene: 6. This CDR3 has 14 residues. The CDR3 spells CATVGQGSTDTQYF. CDR3 DNA: TGTGCCACCGTAGGACAGGGAAGCACAGATACGCAGTATTTT.

The chain links TRBV7-6 to TRBJ2-1, with TRBD1 identical over 8 bases. Per the germline V gene, CDR1 is SGHVS and CDR2 is FNYEAQ. The CDR3 is 17 residues long. V was pared by 1 base and J by 5 bases, with 10 bases of the junction left unmatched. The CDR3 DNA reads TGTGCCAGCAGCTTAGGCCAGGGGGCCTCTTCCCACAATGAGCAGTTCTTC. Encoded protein: CASSLGQGASSHNEQFF.

V and J are TRBV28 and TRBJ2-1; the match to TRBD1 covers 7 bases. In germline, CDR1 is MDHEN, CDR2 SYDVKM. V lost 1 base, J lost 8 bases, and 8 bases stayed unmatched. This CDR3 has 15 residues. The CDR3 coding sequence is TGTGCCAGCAGTTTATACCCACACAGGGGCGATGAGCAGTTCTTC. Its protein is CASSLYPHRGDEQFF.